Below, 18 T cell receptor beta chains from the same sample are listed, as sequenced in a study of identical twins. Each CDR3 protein is one row after TCRdb ran MiXCR on the 5' RACE reads. The table shows 1.5 million to 2 million distinct CDR3 sequences, with under 35% occurring only once. Sequenced material: cord blood. The receptor source for this set is a newborn girl in good health.

The J gene is TRBJ1-5, the V gene TRBV2; 8 positions agree with TRBD1. V lost 4 bases, J lost 5 bases, and 4 bases stayed unmatched. Germline V gene sequence: CDR1 SNHLY, CDR2 FYNNEI. The CDR3 runs 14 residues. CDR3 sequence: CASSATGEHQPQHF. CDR3 sequence (DNA): TGTGCCAGCAGTGCGACAGGGGAGCATCAGCCCCAGCATTTT.

The CDR3 loop reads CATKPGPLGLAQFF. The CDR3 DNA reads as TGTGCCACGAAACCGGGACCCTTAGGGTTGGCGCAGTTCTTC. The J gene is TRBJ2-1, the V gene TRBV3-1; D may be TRBD1 or TRBD2 (5 bases each). Trimming cost V 10 bases and J 12 bases, with 25 bases left between them. Germline V gene sequence: CDR1 LGHDT, CDR2 YNNKEL (reference sequence). The CDR3 sequence is 14 residues long.

The rearrangement uses TRBV10-2 and TRBJ2-4; 15 bases line up with TRBD2. The J call may not be correct, given that the DNA end is closer to TRBJ2-7. CDR3 length: 17 amino acids. The germline V gene has CDR1 WSHSY and CDR2 SAAADI. CDR3 protein: CASSESGLAGGTYEQYF. The CDR3 region has the DNA TGCGCCAGCAGTGAGTCGGGACTAGCGGGGGGTACCTACGAGCAGTACTTC.

The rearrangement links TRBV27 to TRBJ2-4; weak D call: TRBD1 (5 bases). V dropped 0 bases and J dropped 7 bases, with 10 bases sitting between them. CDR3 length: 14 amino acids. Germline V gives CDR1 MNHEY, CDR2 SMNVEV (reference sequence). The CDR3 nucleotides read TGTGCCAGCAGTTTATCTCGGTCAGGGAACATTCAGTACTTC. This encodes CASSLSRSGNIQYF.

The V gene is TRBV11-2, the J gene TRBJ1-2; D might be TRBD1 (5 bases). Germline V CDR1 and CDR2: SGHAT, FQNNGV. This CDR3 is built from 16 residues. V was trimmed by 1 base and J by 2 bases, leaving 14 bases between them. The CDR3 DNA reads TGTGCCAGCAGCTTAGGGGGGTCTCAGGGAAACTATGGCTACACCTTC. This sequence encodes CASSLGGSQGNYGYTF.

The chain links TRBV24-1 to TRBJ2-5, with TRBD1 identical over 7 bases. J was trimmed by 11 bases and V by 6 bases; bases with no gene match: 17. Germline-derived CDR1 and CDR2 are KGHDR and SFDVKD. This CDR3 is 15 amino acids long. This CDR3 is CATSTRDRVGHEQYF. CDR3 coding DNA: TGTGCCACCAGTACCAGAGACAGGGTGGGCCATGAGCAGTACTTC.

For this clonotype: A junction boundary mismatches the germline segment, possibly from a read error. The chain links TRBV9 to TRBJ2-7; D is possibly TRBD2 (6 bases). Per the germline V gene, CDR1 is SGDLS and CDR2 is YYNGEE. The CDR3 runs to 15 residues. As DNA, the CDR3 is TGTGCCAGCAGCGTAGGACAGAAGAAGGACTACGGGCAGTACTTC. Translated, it gives CASSVGQKKDYGQYF.

V is TRBV7-9 and J is TRBJ1-4, with D unclear. Germline values: CDR1 SEHNR, CDR2 FQNEAQ (reference sequence). CDR3 length: 16 amino acids. Trimming cost V 5 bases and J 0 bases, with 13 bases left between them. The CDR3 sequence: CASSVSLGPTNEKLFF. In DNA, the CDR3 is TGTGCCAGCAGCGTGTCCCTGGGTCCAACTAATGAAAAACTGTTTTTT.

This clonotype has a single count. J is TRBJ2-7 and V is TRBV27, with D possibly being TRBD2 (5 bases). Germline CDR1 and CDR2: MNHEY and SMNVEV (reference sequence). V was trimmed by 2 bases and J by 3 bases, leaving 11 bases between them. CDR3 length: 14 residues. CDR3 in amino acids: CASSLREWDYEQYF. Written as DNA, the CDR3 is TGTGCCAGCAGTTTAAGGGAGTGGGACTACGAGCAGTACTTC.

This clonotype was observed a few times. V is TRBV7-9 and J is TRBJ2-3; tentatively, D is TRBD1 (6 bases). CDR1 and CDR2 from the germline V gene are SEHNR and FQNEAQ (reference sequence). This CDR3 has 15 residues. Trimming took 2 bases from V and 0 from J, leaving 9 bases between them. CDR3: CASSLYGQSTDTQYF. Here the CDR3 DNA reads TGTGCCAGCAGCTTATATGGACAGAGCACAGATACGCAGTATTTT.

The V gene is TRBV20-1, the J gene TRBJ2-5; no definite D call. The CDR3 is made up of 12 amino acids. Trimming removed 5 bases from V and 4 bases from J, with 11 bases in between. Per the germline V gene, CDR1 is DFQATT and CDR2 is SNEGSKA (reference sequence). The CDR3 DNA is TGCAGTGCTTACTCCCGAGGAGAGACCCAGTACTTC. Amino acids: CSAYSRGETQYF.

Points on this clonotype: At one end, the junction sequence differs from germline, possibly due to a read error. This chain joins TRBV4-1 and TRBJ1-6; no clear D gene. From germline, CDR1 is MGHRA and CDR2 YSYEKL. The CDR3 runs to 12 residues. CDR3 bases: TGCGCCAGCCGCGGATGGGAGAGGCCCCCCCACTTT. Protein sequence: CASRGWERPPHF.

This clonotype has more than one count but fewer than ten. The CDR3 nucleotides read TGTGCCAGCAGTGACCCGAGCTCCTACGAGCAGTACTTC. This sequence encodes CASSDPSSYEQYF. The rearrangement links TRBV2 to TRBJ2-7; unclear D gene. The germline CDR1 and CDR2 sequences are SNHLY and FYNNEI. V lost 3 bases and J 0 bases, leaving 6 bases between the germline ends. The CDR3 is 13 amino acids. Looking up the rest from reference TRBV2 and TRBJ2-7 gives the full variable domain: EPEVTQTPSHQVTQMGQEVILRCVPISNHLYFYWYRQILGQKVEFLVSFYNNEISEKSEIFDDQFSVERPDGSNFTLKIRSTKLEDSAMYFCASSDPSSYEQYFGPGTRLTVT.

A word on this clonotype: Since a much larger clone is just one base distant, this may be a read error. V usage is TRBV20-1 and J usage is TRBJ2-1; 10 bases align to TRBD2. The J call could be wrong; TRBJ2-7 is a better fit for the DNA end. Germline values: CDR1 DFQATT, CDR2 SNEGSKA (reference sequence). CDR3 size: 16 residues. The CDR3 bases are TGCAGTGCTAGAGATCTAGCGGGAGAACGCTACAATGAGCAGTACTTC. Translating it yields CSARDLAGERYNEQYF.

Concerning this clonotype: This CDR3 is missing its conserved last phenylalanine or tryptophan, likely due to a read error. The rearrangement uses TRBV20-1 and TRBJ2-1, with D perhaps TRBD1 or TRBD2 (5 bases each). Trimming took off 3 bases at V and 1 base at J, with 10 bases between the two ends. The CDR3 is made up of 14 amino acids. Germline CDR1 is DFQATT and CDR2 is SNEGSKA (reference sequence). CDR3 loop: CSARGVVSYNEQFL. In DNA form, the CDR3 reads TGCAGTGCTAGGGGGGTAGTTTCCTACAATGAGCAGTTCTTG.

This clonotype was observed a handful of times. This chain uses TRBV11-1 with TRBJ2-1; D perhaps matches TRBD2 (6 bases). Germline V CDR1 and CDR2: SGHAT, FQDESV (reference sequence). The V and J ends lost 1 base and 2 bases respectively, with 12 bases between them. CDR3 length equals 16 residues. The CDR3 region has the DNA TGTGCCAGCAGCTTAGGGGCGGGGAATGCCTACAATGAGCAGTTCTTC. Amino acid sequence: CASSLGAGNAYNEQFF.

In this sample, this clonotype turned up a few times. This chain connects TRBV2 to TRBJ2-1, with no clear D. V shed 7 bases and J shed 8 bases, with 12 bases lying between them. CDR1 is SNHLY, CDR2 FYNNEI, per germline. The CDR3 length is 12 residues. This CDR3 is CASTQMGYEQFF. CDR3 DNA: TGTGCCAGCACACAAATGGGGTATGAGCAGTTCTTC.

About this clonotype itself: Just one base apart from a much larger clone, this may be a read error. The chain has TRBV6-1 and TRBJ2-3; D unclear. Germline V gives CDR1 MNHNS, CDR2 SASEGT. The CDR3 has 17 residues. CDR3 DNA sequence: TGTGCCAGCAGTCGCAAAGGCTACGAGGAGAGCACAGATACGCAGTCTTTT. This codes for CASSRKGYEESTDTQSF.